One and the same sample provided the 21 T cell receptor beta chains below, sequenced in a study of shared T cell receptors in the human thymus. Assay: immunoSEQ multiplex PCR; the TCRdb copy retains only in-frame clones and omits some. The sample carries about 660,000 clones, more than 70% recorded once. This same sample was also part of a study on human thymus T cells.

The sequencing input was thymocytes. The receptors here all came from a boy in the first two years of life with a congenital heart defect.

The V call is TRBV7-3, the J call TRBJ2-1, with 13 bases lining up with TRBD2. V lost 4 bases and J lost 2; bases outside the gene matches: 11. The CDR3 has 19 residues. The germline gives CDR1 SGHTA, CDR2 FQGTGA. DNA for the CDR3: TGTGCCAGCAGCTCCGGGACTAGCGGGGCGATGAAACCCTACAATGAGCAGTTCTTC. Translated, it gives CASSSGTSGAMKPYNEQFF.

This chain's CDR3 is CASSYVLRANEKLFF. CDR3 DNA sequence: TGTGCCAGCAGTTACGTCTTGCGGGCTAATGAAAAACTGTTTTTT. The genes are TRBV6-5 and TRBJ1-4; D remains ambiguous. Trimming cost V 2 bases and J 3 bases, with 10 bases left between them. The germline V gene encodes CDR1 MNHEY and CDR2 SVGAGI. The length of the CDR3 is 15 residues.

The rearrangement uses TRBV9 and TRBJ2-3, with TRBD2 matching over 15 bases. The V segment lost 4 bases and the J segment 2 bases; nucleotides outside the gene matches: 14. The CDR3 covers 20 residues. Germline V gene lookup returns CDR1 SGDLS and CDR2 YYNGEE. CDR3 nucleotide sequence: TGTGCCAGCAGCACCGAAGGGCCCGGGACTAGCGGGGGGCCCACAGATACGCAGTATTTT. Translated, it gives CASSTEGPGTSGGPTDTQYF.

This clone was seen only a few times. This chain connects TRBV7-9 to TRBJ1-5; 9 positions agree with TRBD1. From germline, CDR1 is SEHNR and CDR2 FQNEAQ (reference sequence). Germline trimming cut 5 bases from V and 5 bases from J; bases unmatched to any gene: 4. The CDR3 has 14 residues. CDR3 in DNA: TGTGCCAGCAGCCGGACAGGGGTCGATCAGCCCCAGCATTTT. This codes for CASSRTGVDQPQHF.

The table lists this clone with a few counts. J is TRBJ2-1 and V is TRBV19, with TRBD1 identical over 9 bases. The V segment lost 0 bases and the J segment 8 bases; nucleotides outside the gene matches: 8. CDR1 and CDR2 from the germline V gene are LNHDA and SQIVND (reference sequence). This CDR3 is 16 amino acids long. CDR3 loop: CASSIDTGTGIDEQFF. Here the CDR3 DNA reads TGTGCCAGTAGTATAGATACCGGGACAGGGATCGATGAGCAGTTCTTC.

The rearrangement links TRBV6-6 to TRBJ1-2; 9 nucleotides match TRBD1. This CDR3 contains 16 residues. V shed 0 bases, J shed 6 bases, and the junction held 8 bases outside the gene matches. Germline assignment: CDR1 MNHNY and CDR2 SVGAGI (reference sequence). This CDR3 reads CASSYSMGQGVDGYTF. Here the CDR3 DNA reads TGTGCCAGCAGTTACTCGATGGGACAGGGCGTTGATGGCTACACCTTC.

The rearrangement links TRBV6-5 to TRBJ2-7; the D gene is possibly TRBD2 (6 bases). This CDR3 has 11 amino acids. Per the germline V gene, CDR1 is MNHEY and CDR2 is SVGAGI. Trimming pared 4 bases from V and 6 bases from J, leaving 7 bases between. The CDR3 region has the DNA TGTGCCAGCAGTTCGGAGGGCGAGCAGTACTTC. Amino acid sequence: CASSSEGEQYF.

The chain has TRBV15 and TRBJ2-1, with TRBD1 matching over 7 bases. Germline assignment: CDR1 LNHNV and CDR2 YYDKDF (reference sequence). The CDR3 length is 16 residues. The V gene end was trimmed by 3 bases and the J gene end by 5 bases; junction bases not matched to a gene: 10. CDR3 protein: CATSREKKTGDNEQFF. CDR3 sequence (DNA): TGTGCCACCAGCAGGGAGAAAAAAACAGGGGACAATGAGCAGTTCTTC. The variable domain in full, completed from reference TRBV15 and TRBJ2-1, reads DAMVIQNPRYQVTQFGKPVTLSCSQTLNHNVMYWYQQKSSQAPKLLFHYYDKDFNNEADTPDNFQSRRPNTSFCFLDIRSPGLGDTAMYLCATSREKKTGDNEQFFGPGTRLTVL.

This chain links TRBV28 with TRBJ1-2; a weak D match, TRBD1 (5 bases). CDR1 MDHEN and CDR2 SYDVKM come from the germline V gene. CDR3 length: 14 amino acids. Trimming took off 10 bases at V and 7 bases at J, with 22 bases between the two ends. The CDR3 region is CATPGETGDIGYTF. CDR3 nucleotides: TGTGCCACCCCGGGGGAAACAGGTGACATTGGCTACACCTTC.

A note on this clone: A read error may produce the germline difference seen at one junction end. The chain is built from TRBV7-7 and TRBJ2-5; D is perhaps TRBD1 (7 bases). CDR1 is SSHAT, CDR2 FNYEAQ, per germline (reference sequence). The CDR3 sequence is 14 residues long. The CDR3 is CASSLAGQQETQYF. In DNA form, the CDR3 reads TGTGCTAGCAGCCTCGCGGGACAGCAAGAGACCCAGTACTTC.

The chain has TRBV5-1 and TRBJ1-2; D gene unclear. Germline assignment: CDR1 SGHRS and CDR2 YFSETQ. The V and J ends lost 1 base and 5 bases respectively, with 15 bases between them. This CDR3 is built from 15 residues. CDR3 residues: CASSLWQAFGYGYTF. The CDR3 region has the DNA TGCGCCAGCAGCTTGTGGCAGGCCTTTGGGTATGGCTACACCTTC.

The chain is built from TRBV14 and TRBJ1-1, with D unresolved. Trimming cost V 5 bases and J 2 bases, with 3 bases left between them. Germline CDR1 and CDR2: SGHDN and FVKESK. The CDR3 spans 11 residues. The CDR3 protein is CASSSNTEAFF. CDR3 in DNA: TGTGCCAGCAGCTCTAACACTGAAGCTTTCTTT.

The CDR3: CASSQEFTGSYEQYF. DNA of the CDR3: TGCGCCAGCAGCCAAGAATTCACAGGGTCCTACGAGCAGTACTTC. V and J are TRBV4-1 and TRBJ2-7, with D possibly being TRBD1 (6 bases). Trimming cost V 0 bases and J 1 base, with 10 bases left between them. Looked up from germline, CDR1 is MGHRA and CDR2 is YSYEKL. There are 15 residues in the CDR3.

This clone showed up just a few times. This chain uses TRBV28 with TRBJ2-7; maybe TRBD2 (6 bases). V gave up 3 bases and J gave up 4 bases, with 16 bases separating them. From germline, CDR1 is MDHEN and CDR2 SYDVKM. The CDR3 contains 15 residues. CDR3 DNA: TGTGCCAGCAGTTTTCGCGAGCGGAGGGATTACGAGCAGTACTTC. The encoded protein is CASSFRERRDYEQYF.

V usage is TRBV21-1 and J usage is TRBJ2-1; the table's D call, TRBD2, has no DNA check behind it. TRBV21-1 is a documented pseudogene. This CDR3 is 20 amino acids long. CDR3 loop: CASSKAPGEREGGNYNEQFF. The CDR3 region has the DNA TGTGCCAGCAGCAAAGCCCCTGGGGAGCGGGAGGGAGGAAACTACAATGAGCAGTTCTTC.

The chain combines TRBV5-4 with TRBJ2-1, with 10 bases lining up with TRBD2. Per germline, CDR1 SGHNT and CDR2 YYREEE (reference sequence). The ends lost 2 bases at V and 7 bases at J; junction bases unmatched: 6. This CDR3 is built from 15 residues. CDR3 bases: TGTGCCAGCAGCTTTTTTGGACTAGCGGTTAATGAGCAGTTCTTC. It specifies CASSFFGLAVNEQFF. The variable domain in full, with the rest retrieved from reference TRBV5-4 and TRBJ2-1, is ETGVTQSPTHLIKTRGQQVTLRCSSQSGHNTVSWYQQALGQGPQFIFQYYREEENGRGNFPPRFSGLQFPNYSSELNVNALELDDSALYLCASSFFGLAVNEQFFGPGTRLTVL.

The rearrangement links TRBV6-6 to TRBJ1-1, with D maybe TRBD1 (6 bases). In germline, CDR1 is MNHNY, CDR2 SVGAGI (reference sequence). CDR3 length equals 16 residues. V lost 7 bases to trimming and J lost 3 bases, with 21 bases between them. CDR3 sequence (DNA): TGTGCCAGCACCAACTCGAATGGGGGCTGGGACACTGAAGCTTTCTTT. Translating it yields CASTNSNGGWDTEAFF.

V gene TRBV5-6 combines with J gene TRBJ2-7; D gene uncertain. Germline V lookup: CDR1 SGHDT, CDR2 YYEEEE. This CDR3 is built from 14 residues. V lost 6 bases and J 5 bases, leaving 18 bases between the germline ends. CDR3 residues: CASTFLGQVDEQYF. DNA of the CDR3: TGTGCCAGCACTTTCCTTGGCCAGGTCGACGAGCAGTACTTC.

V gene TRBV5-1 combines with J gene TRBJ1-4, with 7 bases matching TRBD1. V dropped 2 bases and J dropped 0; count of bases not matched to a gene: 7. The CDR3 runs to 17 residues. CDR1 and CDR2 from the germline V gene are SGHRS and YFSETQ. Written as DNA, the CDR3 is TGCGCCAGCAGCTTAAAGGGGGCTTCACCAACTAATGAAAAACTGTTTTTT. Translated: CASSLKGASPTNEKLFF. Combining the CDR3 with reference TRBV5-1 and TRBJ1-4 gives the whole variable domain KAGVTQTPRYLIKTRGQQVTLSCSPISGHRSVSWYQQTPGQGLQFLFEYFSETQRNKGNFPGRFSGRQFSNSRSEMNVSTLELGDSALYLCASSLKGASPTNEKLFFGSGTQLSVL.

This chain joins TRBV15 and TRBJ1-5, with 7 positions matching TRBD1. CDR1 is LNHNV, CDR2 YYDKDF, per germline (reference sequence). The V segment lost 6 bases and the J segment 0 bases; nucleotides outside the gene matches: 14. The CDR3 sequence is 18 residues long. CDR3: CATSGTEESLNSNQPQHF. The CDR3 DNA reads as TGTGCCACCAGTGGGACAGAGGAAAGCCTGAATAGCAATCAGCCCCAGCATTTT. Filled out from reference TRBV15 and TRBJ1-5, the complete variable domain reads DAMVIQNPRYQVTQFGKPVTLSCSQTLNHNVMYWYQQKSSQAPKLLFHYYDKDFNNEADTPDNFQSRRPNTSFCFLDIRSPGLGDTAMYLCATSGTEESLNSNQPQHFGDGTRLSIL.

The chain combines TRBV11-3 with TRBJ2-7; the match to TRBD1 covers 8 bases. Germline V CDR1 and CDR2: SGHNT, YENEEA. The CDR3 is 13 amino acids. V dropped 5 bases and J dropped 7; count of bases not matched to a gene: 7. The CDR3 DNA sequence: TGTGCCAGCAGCCTCAGGGGGCTCGGGGAGCAGTACTTC. It codes for CASSLRGLGEQYF. The variable domain in full, completed from reference TRBV11-3 and TRBJ2-7, reads EAGVVQSPRYKIIEKKQPVAFWCNPISGHNTLYWYLQNLGQGPELLIRYENEEAVDDSQLPKDRFSAERLKGVDSTLKIQPAELGDSAVYLCASSLRGLGEQYFGPGTRLTVT.